The source of this TCR beta chain is a study of regulatory T cells in long-lasting Graves disease. The V and J ends lost 3 bases and 1 base respectively, with 11 bases between them. The germline V gene encodes CDR1 MDHEN and CDR2 SYDVKM. CDR3 length: 15 residues. Noted time point: newly diagnosed GD, antithyroid drugs for less than 3 months. From RNA extracted from PBMCs, the TCR library was made. In its sample, this clonotype was seen many times. Researchers made TCR beta libraries by using iRepertoire HTBI primers and running Arm-PCR on CDR3 regions. MiXCR, applied by TCRdb to the multiplex PCR reads, yields one record per CDR3 protein. The sample records some 220,000 distinct CDR3 sequences, approximately 18% being singletons. These data were also reused for a study on T cells in Graves' hyperthyroidism and ophthalmopathy.

This TCR came from a woman aged 30 to 39 with Graves disease. The J gene is TRBJ2-3, the V gene TRBV28, with D maybe TRBD1 (6 bases). The sequences come from peripheral blood mononuclear cells (PBMCs), collected at new diagnosis, from a patient treated with antithyroid drugs. Here the CDR3 reads CASSFSEGGTDTQYF. CDR3 sequence (DNA): TGTGCCAGCAGTTTTAGTGAGGGGGGCACAGATACGCAGTATTTT. Filled out from reference TRBV28 and TRBJ2-3, the complete variable domain reads DVKVTQSSRYLVKRTGEKVFLECVQDMDHENMFWYRQDPGLGLRLIYFSYDVKMKEKGDIPEGYSVSREKKERFSLILESASTNQTSMYLCASSFSEGGTDTQYFGPGTRLTVL.